This TCR beta chain was identified during a study of cytotoxic CD8 clonotypes in ibrutinib-treated CLL. Libraries were prepared by immunoSEQ multiplex PCR; TCRdb keeps only in-frame clonotypes and omits some of them. The sample has some 130,000 clones, 80% to 90% seen once; the top ten hold under 2.5%. The CDR3 runs to 14 residues. Trimming stripped 2 bases from V and 4 bases from J, with 11 bases between. The V gene's germline CDR1 is KGHSH and CDR2 LQKENI. The sequence derives from a human donor with chronic lymphocytic leukemia. This specimen consisted of PBMCs, obtained after 24 months of ibrutinib treatment. V usage is TRBV18 and J usage is TRBJ1-2; D is undetermined. The CDR3 region has the DNA TGTGCCAGCTCACCAAATGGGATGGGCTATGGCTACACCTTC. It encodes CASSPNGMGYGYTF. The complete variable domain, with remaining parts taken from reference TRBV18 and TRBJ1-2, reads NAGVMQNPRHLVRRRGQEARLRCSPMKGHSHVYWYRQLPEEGLKFMVYLQKENIIDESGMPKERFSAEFPKEGPSILRIQQVVRGDSAAYFCASSPNGMGYGYTFGSGTRLTVV.